The following is a TCR beta chain sequence with its context. V was cut by 2 bases and J by 0 bases, with 15 bases left in between. The germline gives CDR1 SGHTS, CDR2 YDEGEE. The CDR3 has 17 amino acids. The data stem from a study of blood T cell repertoires in COVID-19. Generated by immunoSEQ multiplex PCR, the TCRdb table keeps only in-frame clones and is missing some. The repertoire includes 100,000 or so clones, around 88% of them detected once, and approximately 5% sits in the top ten. The sample was peripheral blood. This receptor was taken from a human donor in a cohort sampled during active COVID-19. The V and J genes are TRBV5-8 and TRBJ2-1; D may be TRBD2 (5 bases). The CDR3 DNA sequence: TGTGCCAGCAGCTTTTGGACCGGTCTAGCCTCCTACAATGAGCAGTTCTTC. It codes for CASSFWTGLASYNEQFF.